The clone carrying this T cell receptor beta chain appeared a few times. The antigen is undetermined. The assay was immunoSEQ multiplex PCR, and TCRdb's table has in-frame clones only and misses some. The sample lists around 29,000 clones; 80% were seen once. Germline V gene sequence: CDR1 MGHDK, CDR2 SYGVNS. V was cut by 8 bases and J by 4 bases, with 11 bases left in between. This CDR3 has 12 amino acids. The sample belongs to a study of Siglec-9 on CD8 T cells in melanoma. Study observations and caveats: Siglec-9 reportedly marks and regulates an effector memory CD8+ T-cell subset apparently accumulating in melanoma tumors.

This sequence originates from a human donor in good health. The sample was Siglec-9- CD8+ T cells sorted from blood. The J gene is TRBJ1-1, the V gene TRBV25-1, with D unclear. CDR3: CASGRISTEAFF. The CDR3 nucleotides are TGTGCCAGCGGGCGCATTAGCACTGAAGCTTTCTTT.